The present TCR beta chain was sequenced within a study of early T cells in non-severe SARS-CoV-2 infection. TCRdb independently ran MiXCR on the 5' RACE reads; one entry per CDR3 protein. The repertoire consists of roughly 34,000 distinct CDR3 sequences, with about 7% occurring once and the leading ten covering 10% to 15%. The CDR3 is 15 amino acids. J lost 10 bases, V lost 2 bases, and 7 bases had no gene match. This specimen consisted of whole blood, obtained at baseline. The J gene is TRBJ1-6, the V gene TRBV12-3 or TRBV12-4; 8 positions agree with TRBD1. This sequence originates from an adult who was a healthcare worker with PCR-confirmed SARS-CoV-2 infection or an uninfected control (not recorded which). This CDR3 is CASSLQGASESPLHF. In DNA form, the CDR3 reads TGTGCCAGCAGTTTACAGGGGGCTAGCGAATCACCCCTCCACTTT.